This T cell receptor beta chain is from a study of T cell repertoires in cytomegalovirus infection. Study information: TCR beta signatures that were public indicated CMV infection and matching HLA type.

Each CDR3 protein gets one entry after TCRdb re-called the reads with MiXCR. This table holds hundreds of thousands of distinct CDR3 sequences, 32% found once. Of note for this clonotype: Its antigen is not known.

Whole-study findings and limits: Ex vivo responses were dominated by HLA-C-restricted CMV-specific TCR beta clonotypes.

CDR3 length: 15 amino acids. Trimming took 2 bases from V and 5 from J, leaving 14 bases between them. In germline, CDR1 is SGHVS, CDR2 FNYEAQ. The V call is TRBV7-6, the J call TRBJ2-3, with D unclear. The input for sequencing was cultured CD8+ T cells from PBMCs, taken from culture after CMV antigen stimulation. This sequence was found in a human donor in good health (CMV status not recorded). Some clones in this sample may be carry-over from other donors' samples. The CDR3 DNA follows: TGTGCCAGCAGCTTAACCCGCGGATACTTAGATACGCAGTATTTT. Its translation is CASSLTRGYLDTQYF. The variable domain in full, completed from reference TRBV7-6 and TRBJ2-3, reads GAGVSQSPRYKVTKRGQDVALRCDPISGHVSLYWYRQALGQGPEFLTYFNYEAQQDKSGLPNDRFSAERPEGSISTLTIQRTEQRDSAMYRCASSLTRGYLDTQYFGPGTRLTVL.